A single sample gave rise to the 27 T cell receptor beta chains below, sequenced in a study of beta chain features in type 1 diabetes. Of the isolated RNA, all was reverse transcribed, and so the sequenced material was expressed TCRB transcripts. Produced via immunoSEQ multiplex PCR; TCRdb's table is partial and in-frame only. The sample records fewer than 250,000 clones, over 7.5% being singletons. The sequenced material came from naive CD4+ T cells from blood. The receptors stem from a woman in her late teens or twenties in good health.

V gene TRBV4-1 combines with J gene TRBJ1-6; D unresolved. The germline V gene has CDR1 MGHRA and CDR2 YSYEKL. V lost 1 base to trimming and J lost 6 bases, with 7 bases between them. The CDR3 consists of 14 residues. CDR3 amino acids: CASSQASVNSPLHF. As DNA, the CDR3 is TGCGCCAGCAGCCAAGCATCGGTTAATTCACCCCTCCACTTT.

The chain links TRBV5-1 to TRBJ2-2; D is ambiguous. Germline values: CDR1 SGHRS, CDR2 YFSETQ. Deletions cut 4 bases from V and 2 bases from J, with 15 bases between. The CDR3 has 16 amino acids. CDR3 nucleotide sequence: TGCGCCAGCAGCCCCCAGTCCCCGTCTAACACCGGGGAGCTGTTTTTT. Translation: CASSPQSPSNTGELFF.

The genes are TRBV7-9 and TRBJ2-7; TRBD2 might be the D (6 bases). V was pared by 1 base and J by 6 bases, with 19 bases between. There are 16 residues in the CDR3. Germline values: CDR1 SEHNR, CDR2 FQNEAQ (reference sequence). CDR3 in amino acids: CASSLVKASDHFEQYF. The CDR3 region has the DNA TGTGCCAGCAGCTTAGTTAAGGCTAGCGACCATTTCGAGCAGTACTTC. The full variable domain, with the rest looked up from reference TRBV7-9 and TRBJ2-7, is DTGVSQNPRHKITKRGQNVTFRCDPISEHNRLYWYRQTLGQGPEFLTYFQNEAQLEKSRLLSDRFSAERPKGSFSTLEIQRTEQGDSAMYLCASSLVKASDHFEQYFGPGTRLTVT.

This clone was found a few times. V and J are TRBV5-1 and TRBJ2-1; 10 positions agree with TRBD2. The CDR3 consists of 16 residues. CDR1 SGHRS and CDR2 YFSETQ come from the germline V gene. V dropped 0 bases and J dropped 8; count of bases not matched to a gene: 8. DNA of the CDR3: TGCGCCAGCAGCTTGGGGGGGCTAGCGGGAGCGGATGAGCAGTTCTTC. It yields the protein CASSLGGLAGADEQFF.

This clone was recorded a few times. The V and J genes are TRBV4-2 and TRBJ2-7, with TRBD2 as a possible D gene (6 bases). With 6 bases removed from V and 2 bases from J, the gap between germline ends came to 23 bases. This CDR3 spans 17 amino acids. Germline-derived CDR1 and CDR2 are LGHNA and YNFKEQ. CDR3 in DNA: TGTGCCAGCAGTACCGAGACGGGACTCCTTTCCACCTACGAGCAGTACTTC. Its translation: CASSTETGLLSTYEQYF.

The chain has TRBV7-9 and TRBJ2-5, with 11 bases aligning to TRBD2. After removal of 5 bases from V and 2 bases from J, the junction contained 7 bases not matched to a gene. Germline assignment: CDR1 SEHNR and CDR2 FQNEAQ (reference sequence). CDR3 length: 16 residues. In DNA, the CDR3 is TGTGCCAGCAGCCCAGGGGCTAGCGGGGGGCAAGAGACCCAGTACTTC. This encodes CASSPGASGGQETQYF.

This clone turned up a few times. This chain links TRBV5-1 with TRBJ2-1; the match to TRBD1 covers 9 bases. Unmatched junction bases numbered 5, after V lost 0 bases and J lost 4 bases. The V gene's germline CDR1 is SGHRS and CDR2 YFSETQ. The CDR3 is 16 amino acids. CDR3 nucleotide sequence: TGCGCCAGCAGCTTGGGGACAGGGGCGTTGTACAATGAGCAGTTCTTC. Protein: CASSLGTGALYNEQFF. Full variable domain (missing parts from reference TRBV5-1 and TRBJ2-1): KAGVTQTPRYLIKTRGQQVTLSCSPISGHRSVSWYQQTPGQGLQFLFEYFSETQRNKGNFPGRFSGRQFSNSRSEMNVSTLELGDSALYLCASSLGTGALYNEQFFGPGTRLTVL.

This clone was picked up a small number of times. This rearrangement joins TRBV30 to TRBJ1-3; the D gene is possibly TRBD1 (5 bases). Per the germline V gene, CDR1 is GTSNPN and CDR2 is SVGIG (reference sequence). The CDR3 is made up of 14 amino acids. Trimming took off 5 bases at V and 4 bases at J, with 15 bases between the two ends. The CDR3 DNA reads TGTGCCTGGGGTCAACGGACAAAGGGAAACACCATATATTTT. Its translation: CAWGQRTKGNTIYF.

This clone was seen a few times. This chain connects TRBV18 to TRBJ1-1; D unresolved. The CDR3 has 15 amino acids. With 3 bases removed from V and 4 bases from J, the gap between germline ends came to 15 bases. Germline CDR1 is KGHSH and CDR2 is LQKENI. CDR3 sequence: CASSPQLAPGTEAFF. CDR3 sequence (DNA): TGTGCCAGCTCACCGCAACTGGCGCCGGGCACTGAAGCTTTCTTT.

CDR3 in amino acids: CASRGVNYGYTF. In nucleotides, the CDR3 is TGTGCCAGCAGGGGCGTTAACTATGGCTACACCTTC. The rearrangement uses TRBV27 and TRBJ1-2; no definite D call. Germline values: CDR1 MNHEY, CDR2 SMNVEV (reference sequence). Trimming removed 6 bases from V and 1 base from J, with 6 bases in between. The CDR3 is made up of 12 amino acids.

This clone occurred a few times. A read error may account for a junction end that differs from germline. The chain couples TRBV7-7 to TRBJ2-5; 11 nucleotides agree with TRBD2. This CDR3 region has 16 residues. Germline V gene data show CDR1 as SSHAT and CDR2 as FNYEAQ (reference sequence). This CDR3 reads CASSLDLAGGRETQYF. CDR3 DNA sequence: TGTGCTAGCAGCTTGGACTTAGCGGGGGGGCGAGAGACCCAGTACTTC.

The table lists this clone with a few counts. The V gene is TRBV28, the J gene TRBJ2-5, with D perhaps matching TRBD1 (6 bases). Germline lookup yields CDR1 MDHEN and CDR2 SYDVKM. Trimming pared 3 bases from V and 6 bases from J, leaving 14 bases between. The CDR3 spans 14 residues. DNA of the CDR3: TGTGCCAGCAGTTTCCCCGGCAGGGGAAAGACCCAGTACTTC. It is translated as CASSFPGRGKTQYF.

The CDR3 loop is CASSPDVGHGYTF. CDR3 nucleotides: TGTGCCAGCAGCCCTGATGTCGGTCACGGCTACACCTTC. The chain combines TRBV9 with TRBJ1-2; the D is unclear. The CDR3 runs to 13 residues. Per germline, CDR1 SGDLS and CDR2 YYNGEE. Deletions cut 4 bases from V and 8 bases from J, with 15 bases between.

The chain is built from TRBV6-5 and TRBJ2-2, with D tentatively TRBD1 (6 bases). This CDR3 comprises 13 residues. V lost 8 bases, J lost 4 bases, and 11 bases lay in between. Germline CDR1 MNHEY, CDR2 SVGAGI. The CDR3 spells CASSGVGTGELFF. The DNA of the CDR3 is TGTGCCAGCTCAGGGGTTGGCACCGGGGAGCTGTTTTTT.

This clone has just a few counts. The genes are TRBV6-6 and TRBJ2-7; D gene uncertain. Trimming stripped 6 bases from V and 1 base from J, with 13 bases between. Per the germline V gene, CDR1 is MNHNY and CDR2 is SVGAGI (reference sequence). The CDR3 extends over 14 amino acids. CDR3 nucleotide sequence: TGTGCCAGCAGCGACTTTTCCAAATCCTACGAGCAGTACTTC. It encodes CASSDFSKSYEQYF.

This clone was seen more than once but under ten times. CDR3 in DNA: TGTGCCAGCAGGACTACTAGCGGGGGGGCCTACAATGAGCAGTTCTTC. Translated: CASRTTSGGAYNEQFF. The V call is TRBV11-1, the J call TRBJ2-1; TRBD2 matches at 13 bases. Germline-derived CDR1 and CDR2 are SGHAT and FQDESV (reference sequence). CDR3 size: 16 residues. With V trimmed by 6 bases and J by 2 bases, 4 bases remained unmatched.

This clone occurred a few times. The J gene is TRBJ2-1, the V gene TRBV7-9, with 7 bases aligning to TRBD2. Germline lookup yields CDR1 SEHNR and CDR2 FQNEAQ (reference sequence). This CDR3 region has 18 residues. The ends lost 1 base at V and 0 bases at J; junction bases unmatched: 9. The CDR3 nucleotides read TGTGCCAGCAGCTTAGTTGTCCAGCGGGGTAGCTCCTACAATGAGCAGTTCTTC. Protein product: CASSLVVQRGSSYNEQFF.

In this sample, this clone turned up a few times. The chain carries TRBV6-5 and TRBJ2-7; possible D gene TRBD2, 6 bases. This CDR3 has 15 residues. With 2 bases removed from V and 0 bases from J, the gap between germline ends came to 11 bases. Germline lookup yields CDR1 MNHEY and CDR2 SVGAGI. The CDR3 DNA reads TGTGCCAGCAGTTACGATCTCGGGAGCTCCTACGAGCAGTACTTC. Translated: CASSYDLGSSYEQYF.

This clone has just a few counts. The rearrangement uses TRBV19 and TRBJ1-6, with TRBD1 matching 10 bases. In germline, CDR1 is LNHDA, CDR2 SQIVND (reference sequence). V gave up 6 bases and J gave up 8 bases; unmatched junction bases: 4. The CDR3 is 14 residues long. The CDR3 sequence: CASRAGTGDSPLHF. The DNA for the CDR3 is TGTGCCAGTAGGGCCGGGACAGGGGATTCACCCCTCCACTTT. Complete variable domain (other parts from reference TRBV19 and TRBJ1-6): DGGITQSPKYLFRKEGQNVTLSCEQNLNHDAMYWYRQDPGQGLRLIYYSQIVNDFQKGDIAEGYSVSREKKESFPLTVTSAQKNPTAFYLCASRAGTGDSPLHFGNGTRLTVT.

The table lists this clone with a count of one. The CDR3 reads CASSQPGLAGDTQYF. CDR3 DNA sequence: TGTGCCAGCAGTCAACCGGGACTAGCGGGAGATACGCAGTATTTT. The V call is TRBV5-4, the J call TRBJ2-3; TRBD2 matches at 12 bases. Trimming cost V 5 bases and J 5 bases; bases outside gene matches: 6. The CDR3 spans 15 residues. Germline V gene data show CDR1 as SGHNT and CDR2 as YYREEE (reference sequence).

The CDR3 DNA reads TGTGCCAGCAGGATGACAGATAACACTGAAGCTTTCTTT. It codes for CASRMTDNTEAFF. The chain is built from TRBV6-5 and TRBJ1-1; possibly TRBD1 for D (5 bases). This CDR3 is built from 13 residues. The V end was cut by 6 bases, the J end by 2 bases, with 10 bases between. Germline CDR1 reads MNHEY; CDR2 reads SVGAGI.

In its sample, this clone was seen a few times. The CDR3 loop is CASSRPGQYNGNTIYF. The CDR3 DNA sequence: TGTGCCAGCAGCCGCCCCGGACAGTATAATGGAAACACCATATATTTT. The V call is TRBV6-6, the J call TRBJ1-3; the D gene is possibly TRBD1 (6 bases). Trimming cost V 6 bases and J 3 bases, with 18 bases left between them. Germline assignment: CDR1 MNHNY and CDR2 SVGAGI (reference sequence). The CDR3 has 16 residues.

This clone was detected only a few times. The chain links TRBV7-8 to TRBJ2-7; 7 nucleotides align to TRBD1. The junction had 6 bases not matched to a gene; V was cut back by 8 bases and J by 2 bases. Germline loops: CDR1 SGHVS, CDR2 FQNEAQ. The CDR3 has 13 residues. CDR3 in amino acids: CASSRDRTYEQYF. DNA for the CDR3: TGTGCCAGCTCACGGGACAGAACCTACGAGCAGTACTTC. The whole variable domain, filled in from reference TRBV7-8 and TRBJ2-7, reads GAGVSQSPRYKVAKRGQDVALRCDPISGHVSLFWYQQALGQGPEFLTYFQNEAQLDKSGLPSDRFFAERPEGSVSTLKIQRTQQEDSAVYLCASSRDRTYEQYFGPGTRLTVT.

This clone was picked up a small number of times. The rearrangement uses TRBV19 and TRBJ2-4; D unclear. The CDR3 sequence is 14 residues long. Germline CDR1 LNHDA, CDR2 SQIVND (reference sequence). Between the trimmed V and J ends, which lost 8 bases and 0 bases, there was a span of 11 bases. The CDR3 nucleotides read TGTGCCAGTTCCAGGAACCTAGCCAAAAACATTCAGTACTTC. Its translation: CASSRNLAKNIQYF. Combining the CDR3 with reference TRBV19 and TRBJ2-4 gives the whole variable domain DGGITQSPKYLFRKEGQNVTLSCEQNLNHDAMYWYRQDPGQGLRLIYYSQIVNDFQKGDIAEGYSVSREKKESFPLTVTSAQKNPTAFYLCASSRNLAKNIQYFGAGTRLSVL.

The rearrangement links TRBV19 to TRBJ1-5; TRBD1 might be the D (5 bases). Germline CDR1 and CDR2: LNHDA and SQIVND (reference sequence). This CDR3 region has 14 residues. V gave up 7 bases and J gave up 9 bases, with 19 bases separating them. CDR3 in amino acids: CASTGSGWDRPQHF. In nucleotides, the CDR3 is TGTGCCAGTACCGGCTCAGGGTGGGATCGGCCCCAGCATTTT.

This clone was recorded a few times. The chain carries TRBV2 and TRBJ2-7; TRBD2 agrees at 7 bases. V lost 1 base, J lost 5 bases, and 11 bases stayed unmatched. This CDR3 is built from 16 residues. Germline CDR1 and CDR2: SNHLY and FYNNEI. The CDR3 spells CASSEVGLPWEDEQYF. The CDR3 nucleotides read TGTGCCAGCAGTGAAGTGGGACTACCTTGGGAGGACGAGCAGTACTTC.

Only a few counts were recorded for this clone. V usage is TRBV5-1 and J usage is TRBJ1-2, with 11 bases aligning to TRBD1. After removal of 3 bases from V and 7 bases from J, the junction contained 8 bases not matched to a gene. The CDR3 runs 15 residues. Germline CDR1 and CDR2: SGHRS and YFSETQ. The CDR3 DNA is TGCGCCAGCAGCTGGGGGACAGGGGGGTCTTCTGGCTACACCTTC. It encodes CASSWGTGGSSGYTF.